The 16 T cell receptor beta chains in this list originate from one sample, sequenced in a study of vaccination and CD4 T cells after COVID-19 (dated 2022 in TCRdb). According to the study, the label for this sample's treatment or condition signals: approximately nine-day PBMC culture with coronavirus spike peptide pools or control peptides (ViraFEST assay). Their recognized antigens are unknown. The library was generated by PCR. This sample was sequenced with an Illumina iSeq 100. At the Johns Hopkins FTIC core, DNA from the cultured CD4+ T cells underwent TCR sequencing with the Oncomine TCR Beta short-read assay. TCRdb ran its own pipeline on the public reads, namely fastp trimming at Q25 and MiXCR clone calling, and kept in-frame beta chains. Each CDR3 protein gets just one entry, which takes the most common genes and DNA from the rows behind it. This sample is represented by 7,000 to 8,500 distinct CDR3 sequences; 66% of them were singletons. Approximately 21% of the sample belongs to the ten largest clones.

The sequenced sample was CD4+ T cells from blood, cultured in vitro. The receptors were gathered from a human donor who had recovered from COVID-19.

This chain joins TRBV2 and TRBJ1-2, with a possible D match to TRBD1 (6 bases). V gave up 6 bases and J gave up 5 bases, with 22 bases separating them. The CDR3 contains 16 residues. Germline-derived CDR1 and CDR2 are SNHLY and FYNNEI. The CDR3 region has the DNA TGTGCCAGCAGCGCCCCGGACAGCGACACATTTTATGGCTACACCTTC. It codes for CASSAPDSDTFYGYTF.

This clonotype is deemed large (0.1 to 1%). The chain joins TRBV6-2 or TRBV6-3 to TRBJ1-1; no clear D gene. The germline gives CDR1 MNHEY, CDR2 SVGEGT. This CDR3 region has 13 residues. V was pared by 6 bases and J by 0 bases, with 8 bases between. Here the CDR3 reads CASRPQMNTEAFF. CDR3 nucleotide sequence: TGTGCCAGCAGGCCTCAAATGAACACTGAAGCTTTCTTT.

This clonotype was seen a few times. The V and J genes are TRBV2 and TRBJ1-2, with D possibly matching TRBD1 (5 bases). This CDR3 is 13 amino acids long. The germline V and J ends were trimmed by 7 bases and 8 bases, with 17 bases remaining between them. The germline V gene has CDR1 SNHLY and CDR2 FYNNEI. Written as DNA, the CDR3 is TGTGCCAGCACCATTCGGAGAAGGGGCGGCTACACCTTC. This gives the protein CASTIRRRGGYTF.

The chain has TRBV6-1 and TRBJ2-2; D unclear. The CDR3 sequence is 14 residues long. CDR1 and CDR2 (germline): MNHNS, SASEGT. Trimming removed 2 bases from V and 0 bases from J, with 4 bases in between. In DNA form, the CDR3 reads TGTGCCAGCAGTGAATCGACGAACACCGGGGAGCTGTTTTTT. This codes for CASSESTNTGELFF.

This clonotype has a single count. V gene TRBV11-2 combines with J gene TRBJ2-4; 15 nucleotides align to TRBD2. The CDR3 covers 18 residues. Germline-derived CDR1 and CDR2 are SGHAT and FQNNGV. V lost 5 bases to trimming and J lost 0 bases; unmatched junction nucleotides: 5. CDR3 sequence reads: CASSRRTSGGVAKNIQYF. Here the CDR3 DNA reads TGTGCCAGCAGCCGAAGGACTAGCGGGGGGGTAGCCAAAAACATTCAGTACTTC.

This clonotype is classed as hyperexpanded. The chain recombines TRBV7-9 with TRBJ1-2; 9 bases are a match to TRBD1. This CDR3 region has 13 residues. The germline V gene has CDR1 SEHNR and CDR2 FQNEAQ (reference sequence). V trimming: 5 bases; J trimming: 7 bases; junction bases outside the gene matches: 5. In DNA, the CDR3 is TGTGCCAGCAGCCTTGGACAGGGGTTTGGCTACACCTTC. This encodes CASSLGQGFGYTF.

The chain recombines TRBV15 with TRBJ2-3; possibly TRBD1 or TRBD2 for D (6 bases each). V lost 3 bases and J 1 base, leaving 14 bases between the germline ends. The CDR3 totals 16 residues. From germline, CDR1 is LNHNV and CDR2 YYDKDF (reference sequence). The DNA for the CDR3 is TGTGCCACCAGCAGGGGTCACGGGGGCGGCACAGATACGCAGTATTTT. Amino acid sequence: CATSRGHGGGTDTQYF.

The sample holds a few counts of this clonotype. J is TRBJ1-1 and V is TRBV20-1; D unclear. Trimming cost V 2 bases and J 2 bases, with 3 bases left between them. This CDR3 is 11 amino acids long. Germline V gene lookup returns CDR1 DFQATT and CDR2 SNEGSKA (reference sequence). The CDR3 nucleotides read TGCAGTGCTAGACGTAACACTGAAGCTTTCTTT. Translating gives CSARRNTEAFF.

J is TRBJ2-1 and V is TRBV7-8; 9 nucleotides align to TRBD2. This CDR3 has 16 residues. CDR1 SGHVS and CDR2 FQNEAQ come from the germline V gene. J lost 2 bases, V lost 3 bases, and 5 bases had no gene match. CDR3 loop: CASSFDLAGPYNEQFF. CDR3 nucleotides: TGTGCCAGCAGCTTCGACCTAGCGGGACCCTACAATGAGCAGTTCTTC.

The gene calls are TRBV20-1 and TRBJ1-1; D is possibly TRBD1 (5 bases). Germline CDR1 and CDR2: DFQATT and SNEGSKA (reference sequence). The CDR3 is 14 amino acids. With 5 bases removed from V and 4 bases from J, the gap between germline ends came to 17 bases. CDR3 protein: CSASRRGTGTEAFF. The DNA for the CDR3 is TGCAGTGCTTCCCGGCGGGGGACGGGCACTGAAGCTTTCTTT.

The chain has TRBV20-1 and TRBJ1-1, with D hard to call. The CDR3 has 11 residues. Between the trimmed V and J ends, which lost 6 bases and 0 bases, there was a span of 5 bases. CDR1 and CDR2 from the germline V gene are DFQATT and SNEGSKA (reference sequence). For the CDR3, the DNA is TGCAGTGCCCCCTTGAACACTGAAGCTTTCTTT. It is translated as CSAPLNTEAFF.

The rearrangement links TRBV5-4 to TRBJ2-1; D gene ambiguous. The CDR3 loop spans 14 amino acids. The germline V gene has CDR1 SGHNT and CDR2 YYREEE (reference sequence). V lost 4 bases and J 7 bases, leaving 15 bases between the germline ends. The CDR3: CASSQYTRNNEQFF. CDR3 DNA: TGTGCCAGCAGCCAATATACTCGAAATAATGAGCAGTTCTTC.

This chain uses TRBV5-1 with TRBJ2-5; D might be TRBD1 (5 bases). Germline V gene lookup returns CDR1 SGHRS and CDR2 YFSETQ. CDR3 length: 14 amino acids. The germline V and J ends were trimmed by 4 bases and 2 bases, with 12 bases remaining between them. CDR3 coding DNA: TGCGCCAGCAGCGCCAGACAGCCACAAGAGACCCAGTACTTC. Protein: CASSARQPQETQYF.

This clonotype was seen a handful of times. The chain is built from TRBV20-1 and TRBJ2-2; D remains unclear. The CDR3 extends over 14 amino acids. V was cut by 0 bases and J by 4 bases, with 9 bases left in between. Germline V gene sequence: CDR1 DFQATT, CDR2 SNEGSKA (reference sequence). The CDR3 spells CSARDYKLTGELFF. The CDR3 DNA reads TGCAGTGCTAGAGATTATAAGCTCACCGGGGAGCTGTTTTTT.

J is TRBJ2-3 and V is TRBV7-6, with D unclear. Germline V gene lookup returns CDR1 SGHVS and CDR2 FNYEAQ. V was trimmed by 0 bases and J by 4 bases, leaving 17 bases between them. The CDR3 consists of 17 residues. In nucleotides, the CDR3 is TGTGCCAGCAGCTTAGCCCTGAGTGTGGGTGTCCCAGATACGCAGTATTTT. Protein sequence: CASSLALSVGVPDTQYF.

V gene TRBV19 combines with J gene TRBJ1-1; the D is unclear. The CDR3 contains 15 residues. Trimming left V 10 bases short and J 3 bases short, with 21 bases between. Germline-derived CDR1 and CDR2 are LNHDA and SQIVND (reference sequence). The CDR3 region is CATSPPKSLDTEAFF. The CDR3 DNA follows: TGTGCCACCTCGCCTCCGAAGTCTCTCGACACTGAAGCTTTCTTT.